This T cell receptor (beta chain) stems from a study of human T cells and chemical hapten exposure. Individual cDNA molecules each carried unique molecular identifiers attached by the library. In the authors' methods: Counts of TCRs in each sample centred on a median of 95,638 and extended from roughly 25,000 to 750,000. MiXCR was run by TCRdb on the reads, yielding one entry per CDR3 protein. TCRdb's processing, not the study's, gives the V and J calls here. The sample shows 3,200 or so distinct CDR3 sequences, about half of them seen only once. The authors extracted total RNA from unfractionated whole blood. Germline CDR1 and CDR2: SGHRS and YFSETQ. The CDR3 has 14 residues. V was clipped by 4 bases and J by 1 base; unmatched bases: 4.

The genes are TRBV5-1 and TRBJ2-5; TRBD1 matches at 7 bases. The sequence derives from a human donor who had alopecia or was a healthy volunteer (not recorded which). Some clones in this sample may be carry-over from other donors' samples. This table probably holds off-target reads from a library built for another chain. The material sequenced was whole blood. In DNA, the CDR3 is TGCGCCAGCAGCCCGCGGACAGGCCAAGAGACCCAGTACTTC. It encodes CASSPRTGQETQYF.